Only one count was recorded for the clone carrying this TCR beta chain. Original analysis: Counts of nucleated cells, estimated from reference gene primer amplification, were obtained. Profiled with immunoSEQ multiplex PCR; TCRdb holds only in-frame clones, not every one. The D gene and trimming were derived from the DNA, and the V and J assignments and clone size from that table. The sample contains under 300,000 clones, about 76% of which appear only once. The data were obtained in a study of blood T cell repertoires in COVID-19. Study-level information: Sample material is recorded as cDNA or gDNA derived from T cells, B-cell-depleted T cells, or PBMCs.

This CDR3 comprises 17 residues. Deletions cut 4 bases from V and 7 bases from J, with 23 bases between. This TCR came from an older woman with active or convalescent COVID-19. Sequencing used peripheral blood. The rearrangement links TRBV23-1 to TRBJ1-5; no firm D call. TRBV23-1 is reported as an ORF; its role is uncertain. Here the CDR3 reads CASSLPRAVISGQPQHF. The CDR3 region has the DNA TGCGCCAGCAGTCTTCCACGGGCCGTAATTTCGGGGCAGCCCCAGCATTTT.